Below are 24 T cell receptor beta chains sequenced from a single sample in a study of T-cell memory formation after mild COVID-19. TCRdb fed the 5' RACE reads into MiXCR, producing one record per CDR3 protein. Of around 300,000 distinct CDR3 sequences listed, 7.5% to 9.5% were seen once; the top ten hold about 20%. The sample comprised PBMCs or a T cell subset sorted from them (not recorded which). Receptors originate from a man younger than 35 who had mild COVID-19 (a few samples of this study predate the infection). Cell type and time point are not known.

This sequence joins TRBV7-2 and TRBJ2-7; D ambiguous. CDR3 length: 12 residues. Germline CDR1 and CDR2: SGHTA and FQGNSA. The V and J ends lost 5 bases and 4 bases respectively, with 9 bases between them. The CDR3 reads CASSPLLYEQYF. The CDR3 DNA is TGTGCCAGCAGCCCACTCCTTTACGAGCAGTACTTC. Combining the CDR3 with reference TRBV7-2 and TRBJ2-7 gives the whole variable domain GAGVSQSPSNKVTEKGKDVELRCDPISGHTALYWYRQSLGQGLEFLIYFQGNSAPDKSGLPSDRFSAERTGGSVSTLTIQRTQQEDSAVYLCASSPLLYEQYFGPGTRLTVT.

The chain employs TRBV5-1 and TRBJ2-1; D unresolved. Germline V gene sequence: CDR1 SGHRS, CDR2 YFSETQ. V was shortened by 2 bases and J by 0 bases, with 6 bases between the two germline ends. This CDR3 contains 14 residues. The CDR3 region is CASSFTGSYNEQFF. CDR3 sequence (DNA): TGCGCCAGCAGCTTCACGGGCTCCTACAATGAGCAGTTCTTC.

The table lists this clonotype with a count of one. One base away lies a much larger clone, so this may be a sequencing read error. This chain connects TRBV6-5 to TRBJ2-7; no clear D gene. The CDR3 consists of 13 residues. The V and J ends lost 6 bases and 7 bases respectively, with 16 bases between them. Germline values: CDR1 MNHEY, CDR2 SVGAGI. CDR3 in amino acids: CASSINMGAEQYV. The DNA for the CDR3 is TGTGCCAGCAGCATAAACATGGGTGCGGAGCAGTACGTC.

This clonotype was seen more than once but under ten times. The CDR3 loop is CASSQADNEKLFF. DNA for the CDR3: TGTGCCAGCAGCCAAGCCGATAATGAAAAACTGTTTTTT. V is TRBV3-1 and J is TRBJ1-4; D remains ambiguous. CDR1 and CDR2 from the germline V gene are LGHDT and YNNKEL (reference sequence). The V and J ends lost 1 base and 4 bases respectively, with 4 bases between them. There are 13 residues in the CDR3.

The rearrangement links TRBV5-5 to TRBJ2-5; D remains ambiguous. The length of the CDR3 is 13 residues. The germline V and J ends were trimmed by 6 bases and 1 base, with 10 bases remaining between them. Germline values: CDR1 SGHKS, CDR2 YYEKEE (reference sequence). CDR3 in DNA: TGTGCCAGCACCTATGATCGCCAAGAGACCCAGTACTTC. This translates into CASTYDRQETQYF. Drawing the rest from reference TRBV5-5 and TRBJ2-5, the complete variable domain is DAGVTQSPTHLIKTRGQQVTLRCSPISGHKSVSWYQQVLGQGPQFIFQYYEKEERGRGNFPDRFSARQFPNYSSELNVNALLLGDSALYLCASTYDRQETQYFGPGTRLLVL.

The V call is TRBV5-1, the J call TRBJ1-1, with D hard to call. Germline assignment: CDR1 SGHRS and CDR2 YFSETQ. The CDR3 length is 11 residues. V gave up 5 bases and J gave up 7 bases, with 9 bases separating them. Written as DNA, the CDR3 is TGCGCCAGCAGATTTGAGGGTGAAGCTTTCTTT. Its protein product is CASRFEGEAFF.

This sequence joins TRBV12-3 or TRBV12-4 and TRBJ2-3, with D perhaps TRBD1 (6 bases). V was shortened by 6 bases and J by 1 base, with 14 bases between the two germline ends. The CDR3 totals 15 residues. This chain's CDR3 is CASSQGLIGTDTQYF. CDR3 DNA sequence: TGTGCCAGCAGCCAGGGGTTGATCGGCACAGATACGCAGTATTTT.

The chain's CDR3 is CASSLASWDTDTQYF. The CDR3 region has the DNA TGTGCCAGCAGCTTAGCTAGTTGGGACACAGATACGCAGTATTTT. The chain combines TRBV7-6 with TRBJ2-3; D unresolved. This CDR3 has 15 amino acids. Trimming removed 0 bases at V and 2 bases at J, with 9 bases between. Germline assignment: CDR1 SGHVS and CDR2 FNYEAQ.

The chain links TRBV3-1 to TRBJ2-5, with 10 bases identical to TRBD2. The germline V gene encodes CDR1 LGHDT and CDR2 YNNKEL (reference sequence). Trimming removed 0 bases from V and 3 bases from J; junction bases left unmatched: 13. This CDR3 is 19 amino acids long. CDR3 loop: CASSQDSRSSGGKEETQYF. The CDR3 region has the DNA TGTGCCAGCAGCCAAGATTCCCGATCTAGCGGGGGTAAGGAAGAGACCCAGTACTTC.

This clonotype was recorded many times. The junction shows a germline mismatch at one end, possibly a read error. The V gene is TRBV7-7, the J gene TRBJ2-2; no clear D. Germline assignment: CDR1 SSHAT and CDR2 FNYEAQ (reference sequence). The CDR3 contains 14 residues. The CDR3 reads CASSLEWGTGELFF. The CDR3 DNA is TGTGCTAGCAGCTTAGAATGGGGTACCGGGGAGCTGTTTTTT.

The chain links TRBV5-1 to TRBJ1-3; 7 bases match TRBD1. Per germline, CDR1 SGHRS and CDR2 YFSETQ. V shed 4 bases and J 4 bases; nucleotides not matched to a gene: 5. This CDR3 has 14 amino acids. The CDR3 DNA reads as TGCGCCAGCAGCGAACAGGGGTTCGGAAACACCATATATTTT. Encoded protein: CASSEQGFGNTIYF.

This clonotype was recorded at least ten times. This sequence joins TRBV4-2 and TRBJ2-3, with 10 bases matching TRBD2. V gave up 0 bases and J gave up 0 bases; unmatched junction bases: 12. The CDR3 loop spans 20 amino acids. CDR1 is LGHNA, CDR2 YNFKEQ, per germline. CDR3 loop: CASSQELAGRLSSSTDTQYF. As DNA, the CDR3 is TGTGCCAGCAGCCAAGAACTAGCGGGGAGGCTATCCTCTAGCACAGATACGCAGTATTTT.

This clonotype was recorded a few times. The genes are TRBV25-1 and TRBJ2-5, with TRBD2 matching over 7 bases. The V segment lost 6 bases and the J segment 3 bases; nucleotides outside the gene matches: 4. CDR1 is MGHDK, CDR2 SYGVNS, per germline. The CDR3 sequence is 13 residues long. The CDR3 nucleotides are TGTGCCAGCAGCTGGGGGGGGAAAGAGACCCAGTACTTC. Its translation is CASSWGGKETQYF. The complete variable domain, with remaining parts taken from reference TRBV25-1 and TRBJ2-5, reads EADIYQTPRYLVIGTGKKITLECSQTMGHDKMYWYQQDPGMELHLIHYSYGVNSTEKGDLSSESTVSRIRTEHFPLTLESARPSHTSQYLCASSWGGKETQYFGPGTRLLVL.

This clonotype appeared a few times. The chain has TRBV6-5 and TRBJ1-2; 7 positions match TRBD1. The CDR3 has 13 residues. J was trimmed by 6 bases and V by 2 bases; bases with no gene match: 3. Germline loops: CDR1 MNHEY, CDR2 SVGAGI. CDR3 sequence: CASSYGGTDGYTF. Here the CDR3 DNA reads TGTGCCAGCAGTTACGGTGGGACAGATGGCTACACCTTC.

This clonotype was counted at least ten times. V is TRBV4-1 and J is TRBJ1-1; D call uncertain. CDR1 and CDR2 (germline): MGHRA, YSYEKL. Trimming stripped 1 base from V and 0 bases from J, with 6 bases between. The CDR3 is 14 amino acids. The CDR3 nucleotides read TGCGCCAGCAGCCAAGGACAAATGAACACTGAAGCTTTCTTT. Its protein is CASSQGQMNTEAFF.

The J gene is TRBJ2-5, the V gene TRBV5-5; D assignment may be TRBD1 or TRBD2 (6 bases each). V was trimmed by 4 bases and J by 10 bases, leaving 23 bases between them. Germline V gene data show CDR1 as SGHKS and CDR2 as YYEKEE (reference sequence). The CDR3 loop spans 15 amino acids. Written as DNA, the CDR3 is TGTGCCAGCAGCACAACAGGGTTGGGGGGAGTTGACCAGTACTTC. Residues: CASSTTGLGGVDQYF.

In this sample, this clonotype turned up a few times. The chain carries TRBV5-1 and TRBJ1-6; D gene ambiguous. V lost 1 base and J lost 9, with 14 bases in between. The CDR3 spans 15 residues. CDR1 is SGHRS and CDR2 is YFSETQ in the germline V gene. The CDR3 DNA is TGCGCCAGCAGCTTGAATCCCGAGGGAGGTTCACCCCTCCACTTT. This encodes CASSLNPEGGSPLHF.

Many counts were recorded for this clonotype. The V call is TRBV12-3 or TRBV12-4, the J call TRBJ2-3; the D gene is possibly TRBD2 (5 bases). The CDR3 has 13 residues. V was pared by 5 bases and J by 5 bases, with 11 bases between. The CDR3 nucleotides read TGTGCCAGCAGTCTACTAGGCGGAGATACGCAGTATTTT. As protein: CASSLLGGDTQYF.

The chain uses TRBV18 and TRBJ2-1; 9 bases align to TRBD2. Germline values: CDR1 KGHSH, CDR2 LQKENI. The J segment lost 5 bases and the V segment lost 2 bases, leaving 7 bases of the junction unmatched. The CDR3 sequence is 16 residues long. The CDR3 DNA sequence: TGTGCCAGCTCACCAATTAGCGGGGGTGCAAACAATGAGCAGTTCTTC. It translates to CASSPISGGANNEQFF.

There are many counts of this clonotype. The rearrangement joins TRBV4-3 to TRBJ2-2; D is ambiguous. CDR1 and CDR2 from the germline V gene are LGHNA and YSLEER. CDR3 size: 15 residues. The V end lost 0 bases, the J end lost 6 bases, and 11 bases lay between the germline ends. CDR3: CASSQDLEFSGELFF. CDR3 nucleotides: TGCGCCAGCAGCCAAGATCTGGAGTTTTCCGGGGAGCTGTTTTTT.

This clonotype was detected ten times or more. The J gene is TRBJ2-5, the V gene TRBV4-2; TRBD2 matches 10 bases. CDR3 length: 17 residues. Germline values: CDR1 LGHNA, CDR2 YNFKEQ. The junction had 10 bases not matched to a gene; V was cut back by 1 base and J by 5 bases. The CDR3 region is CASSQARTAGGRETQYF. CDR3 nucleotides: TGTGCCAGCAGCCAAGCCCGCACAGCGGGGGGGAGGGAGACCCAGTACTTC.

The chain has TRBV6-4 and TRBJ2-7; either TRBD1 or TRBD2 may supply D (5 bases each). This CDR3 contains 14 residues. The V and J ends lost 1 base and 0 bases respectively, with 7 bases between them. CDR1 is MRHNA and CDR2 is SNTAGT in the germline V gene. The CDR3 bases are TGTGCCAGCAGTGACTGGGACCACTCCTACGAGCAGTACGTC. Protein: CASSDWDHSYEQYV.

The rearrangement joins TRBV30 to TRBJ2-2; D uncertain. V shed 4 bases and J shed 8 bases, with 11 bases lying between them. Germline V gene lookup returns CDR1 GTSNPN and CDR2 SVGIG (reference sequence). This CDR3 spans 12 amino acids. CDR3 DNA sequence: TGTGCCTGGACCCGTCCCGGAGGGGAGCTGTTTTTT. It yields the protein CAWTRPGGELFF. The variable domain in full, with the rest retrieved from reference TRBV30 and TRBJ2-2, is SQTIHQWPATLVQPVGSPLSLECTVEGTSNPNLYWYRQAAGRGLQLLFYSVGIGQISSEVPQNLSASRPQDRQFILSSKKLLLSDSGFYLCAWTRPGGELFFGEGSRLTVL.

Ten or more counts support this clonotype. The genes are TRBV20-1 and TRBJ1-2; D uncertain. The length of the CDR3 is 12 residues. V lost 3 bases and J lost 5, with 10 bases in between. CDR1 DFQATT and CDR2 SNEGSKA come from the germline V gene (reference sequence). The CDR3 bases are TGCAGTGCTAGCGGCAGTAATTATGGCTACACCTTC. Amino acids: CSASGSNYGYTF.